This T cell receptor beta chain was documented in a study of spatial heterogeneity in lung cancer. For the study at large: Alpha-chain sequences were consistently detected less often than beta-chain sequences. Study-wide points: It was found that expanded intratumoral alpha and beta TCR counts tracked tumor mutation counts.

The V and J ends lost 2 bases and 1 base respectively, with 5 bases between them. Per the germline V gene, CDR1 is MNHEY and CDR2 is SVGEGT. This CDR3 contains 13 residues. Sample time point: sample taken at primary tumor resection. Unsorted samples of tumor, nontumor lung or frozen PBMC had their whole RNA sequenced. Individual TCR cDNA molecules each bore their own unique molecular identifier. One entry per CDR3 protein, called by TCRdb with MiXCR from the 5' RACE reads. The table shows 9,500 to 10,000 distinct CDR3 sequences, with less than 65% occurring only once. This clonotype was counted a few times. Its antigen remains unidentified. The size of this beta chain means little, since it is a stray read in a library made for alpha chains.

The chain employs TRBV6-2 or TRBV6-3 and TRBJ1-1, with TRBD1 as a possible D gene (5 bases). This clonotype originated in a female donor with early-stage non-small cell lung cancer. This specimen was lung tumor tissue, taken at surgery. The CDR3 coding sequence is TGTGCCAGCAGTTACACAGGGAACACTGAAGCTTTCTTT. It is translated as CASSYTGNTEAFF.